This entry lists 29 T cell receptor beta chains sequenced from one sample in a study of blood T cell repertoires in COVID-19 (dated by TCRdb to about 2020). The library was made by the immunoSEQ multiplex PCR assay. TCRdb obtained this table from immuneACCESS and retained in-frame rearrangements with V and J assigned. These tables miss some clones; where compared with another copy, unresolved V genes account for less than half of the shortfall, and the remainder is unexplained. This sample holds hundreds of thousands of clones; roughly 89% were observed only once. The ten largest clones represent roughly 0.84% of the sample. Sample: peripheral blood. The receptors shown here come from a man between 18 and 35 years old with COVID-19, enrolled during active disease.

This clone is a singleton in its sample. The chain has TRBV6-5 and TRBJ2-7, with D perhaps matching TRBD1 (6 bases). V was clipped by 8 bases and J by 0 bases, with 17 bases between them. CDR3 length: 15 amino acids. Germline assignment: CDR1 MNHEY and CDR2 SVGAGI. In DNA form, the CDR3 reads TGTGCCAGCGCGGACCGGGACACTGCCTCCTACGAGCAGTACTTC. Translating gives CASADRDTASYEQYF.

The chain couples TRBV23-1 to TRBJ1-5; 8 nucleotides agree with TRBD1. TRBV23-1 is placed among ORFs of uncertain function. CDR3 length: 18 residues. With V trimmed by 8 bases and J by 6 bases, 21 bases remained unmatched. As DNA, the CDR3 is TGCGCCAGCCCCCCCTTAGCGGACAGGGCCTTCGTCTCTCAGCCCCAGCATTTT. Protein product: CASPPLADRAFVSQPQHF.

This sequence joins TRBV19 and TRBJ1-1; weak D call: TRBD1 (5 bases). The CDR3 covers 14 residues. CDR1 and CDR2 from the germline V gene are LNHDA and SQIVND (reference sequence). V dropped 3 bases and J dropped 6 bases, with 14 bases sitting between them. The CDR3 bases are TGTGCCAGTAGTATCCTTCTCGGGACTCCTGAAGCTTTCTTT. It is translated as CASSILLGTPEAFF. Full variable domain (missing parts from reference TRBV19 and TRBJ1-1): DGGITQSPKYLFRKEGQNVTLSCEQNLNHDAMYWYRQDPGQGLRLIYYSQIVNDFQKGDIAEGYSVSREKKESFPLTVTSAQKNPTAFYLCASSILLGTPEAFFGQGTRLTVV.

This clone was picked up a small number of times. The rearrangement uses TRBV6-4 and TRBJ2-1; 11 bases are a match to TRBD2. Germline assignment: CDR1 MRHNA and CDR2 SNTAGT. The ends lost 4 bases at V and 9 bases at J; junction bases unmatched: 8. The CDR3 runs 15 residues. As DNA, the CDR3 is TGTGCCAGCAGTGGCATAGCGGGAGGGCCCTTTGAGCAGTTCTTC. This codes for CASSGIAGGPFEQFF.

The chain combines TRBV19 with TRBJ2-3, with D maybe TRBD1 (5 bases). The CDR3 contains 15 residues. V shed 3 bases and J shed 3 bases, with 13 bases lying between them. Germline V gene data show CDR1 as LNHDA and CDR2 as SQIVND (reference sequence). CDR3 sequence (DNA): TGTGCCAGTAGTATCTGGGGCCAGACTACAGATACGCAGTATTTT. Amino acids: CASSIWGQTTDTQYF.

The genes are TRBV27 and TRBJ2-3, with 13 positions matching TRBD2. The germline V gene has CDR1 MNHEY and CDR2 SMNVEV (reference sequence). The CDR3 runs 14 residues. V trimming: 5 bases; J trimming: 13 bases; junction bases outside the gene matches: 9. The CDR3, as DNA: TGTGCCAGCAGTCTCAGGACTAGCGGGAGAATAGAGTATTTT. Encoded protein: CASSLRTSGRIEYF.

This sequence joins TRBV11-3 and TRBJ2-7; D possibly corresponds to TRBD1 (7 bases). Germline CDR1 SGHNT, CDR2 YENEEA. V was cut by 4 bases and J by 3 bases, with 22 bases left in between. CDR3 length equals 17 residues. CDR3 sequence (DNA): TGTGCCAGCAGCTCCCTACTAGCTCAGGGGGGTTACTACGAGCAGTACTTC. Translation gives CASSSLLAQGGYYEQYF.

The chain carries TRBV7-9 and TRBJ1-1, with 8 bases aligning to TRBD1. Germline loops: CDR1 SEHNR, CDR2 FQNEAQ (reference sequence). CDR3 length: 15 amino acids. V was pared by 5 bases and J by 0 bases, with 5 bases of the junction left unmatched. Here the CDR3 DNA reads TGTGCCAGCAGCCGATGGACAGGGATGAACACTGAAGCTTTCTTT. It encodes CASSRWTGMNTEAFF.

The gene calls are TRBV11-3 and TRBJ2-5, with 9 nucleotides matching TRBD1. V lost 1 base, J lost 4 bases, and 10 bases stayed unmatched. CDR1 and CDR2 (germline): SGHNT, YENEEA. The CDR3 covers 17 residues. The CDR3 protein is CASSLGTGGAVGETQYF. The DNA for the CDR3 is TGTGCCAGCAGCTTAGGTACAGGGGGCGCGGTAGGAGAGACCCAGTACTTC.

The chain joins TRBV19 to TRBJ2-2; D unclear. Between the trimmed V and J ends, which lost 5 bases and 6 bases, there was a span of 10 bases. Germline assignment: CDR1 LNHDA and CDR2 SQIVND (reference sequence). The CDR3 sequence is 13 residues long. CDR3 loop: CASSPYGSGELFF. The DNA of the CDR3 is TGTGCCAGTAGTCCTTACGGTTCCGGGGAGCTGTTTTTT.

The rearrangement uses TRBV11-2 and TRBJ2-3, with 9 nucleotides matching TRBD2. The CDR3 has 16 amino acids. Germline CDR1 and CDR2: SGHAT and FQNNGV. Losses at the gene ends were 6 bases for V and 3 bases for J; bases not matched to a gene: 10. The CDR3, as DNA: TGTGCCAGCAGTCAGGTGGCGGGAGGGCCGACAGATACGCAGTATTTT. It translates to CASSQVAGGPTDTQYF. Full variable domain (rest looked up from reference TRBV11-2 and TRBJ2-3): EAGVAQSPRYKIIEKRQSVAFWCNPISGHATLYWYQQILGQGPKLLIQFQNNGVVDDSQLPKDRFSAERLKGVDSTLKIQPAKLEDSAVYLCASSQVAGGPTDTQYFGPGTRLTVL.

Concerning this clone: Other DNA variants within this sample encode the same CDR3. This rearrangement joins TRBV7-9 to TRBJ2-7; 10 bases match TRBD1. The CDR3 contains 19 residues. V lost 1 base to trimming and J lost 0 bases; unmatched junction nucleotides: 12. Per germline, CDR1 SEHNR and CDR2 FQNEAQ (reference sequence). Written as DNA, the CDR3 is TGTGCCAGCAGCTTAGGGCGGGACAGGGGTCGGGAGGCCTCCTACGAGCAGTACTTC. Translating it yields CASSLGRDRGREASYEQYF.

V gene TRBV2 combines with J gene TRBJ2-1; 7 bases fit TRBD2. Germline CDR1 and CDR2: SNHLY and FYNNEI. The CDR3 contains 16 residues. The V gene end was trimmed by 5 bases and the J gene end by 8 bases; junction bases not matched to a gene: 15. CDR3 DNA sequence: TGTGCCAGCAGTTGGGCTATCGCGGGGGTACAAGATGAGCAGTTCTTC. This translates into CASSWAIAGVQDEQFF. The full variable domain, in which reference TRBV2 and TRBJ2-1 provide the parts outside the CDR3, is EPEVTQTPSHQVTQMGQEVILRCVPISNHLYFYWYRQILGQKVEFLVSFYNNEISEKSEIFDDQFSVERPDGSNFTLKIRSTKLEDSAMYFCASSWAIAGVQDEQFFGPGTRLTVL.

A single count supports this clone. This chain connects TRBV11-2 to TRBJ2-1, with 7 nucleotides matching TRBD1. Germline CDR1 SGHAT, CDR2 FQNNGV. Trimming removed 0 bases from V and 6 bases from J; junction bases left unmatched: 2. The CDR3 is 14 amino acids. CDR3 sequence (DNA): TGTGCCAGCAGCTTAGACAGGGGGACCAATGAGCAGTTCTTC. Residues: CASSLDRGTNEQFF.

V usage is TRBV7-2 and J usage is TRBJ2-5, with D maybe TRBD1 (5 bases). Between the trimmed V and J ends, which lost 2 bases and 3 bases, there was a span of 7 bases. Germline V gene lookup returns CDR1 SGHTA and CDR2 FQGNSA. There are 13 residues in the CDR3. This CDR3 is CASSLNRKETQYF. The CDR3 DNA reads as TGTGCCAGCAGCTTAAACAGGAAAGAGACCCAGTACTTC.

The J gene is TRBJ2-1, the V gene TRBV9, with D possibly being TRBD2 (5 bases). This CDR3 comprises 16 residues. Trimming left V 0 bases short and J 0 bases short, with 10 bases between. The germline V gene has CDR1 SGDLS and CDR2 YYNGEE. CDR3 protein: CASSVVGGLSYNEQFF. The CDR3 DNA reads as TGTGCCAGCAGCGTAGTTGGCGGGCTCTCCTACAATGAGCAGTTCTTC.

This clone was observed a handful of times. The chain links TRBV25-1 to TRBJ2-2, with D tentatively TRBD1 (5 bases). The length of the CDR3 is 16 residues. Germline CDR1 and CDR2: MGHDK and SYGVNS. The V and J ends lost 4 bases and 4 bases respectively, with 16 bases between them. CDR3 sequence: CASSGGSFGATGELFF. In DNA form, the CDR3 reads TGTGCCAGCAGTGGCGGAAGCTTTGGGGCCACCGGGGAGCTGTTTTTT.

The count of this clone is one. The chain combines TRBV5-5 with TRBJ1-4; 9 bases map to TRBD1. With V trimmed by 5 bases and J by 5 bases, 10 bases remained unmatched. From germline, CDR1 is SGHKS and CDR2 YYEKEE (reference sequence). The CDR3 has 16 residues. CDR3 amino acids: CASRPITGTGNEKLFF. The CDR3 nucleotides read TGTGCCAGCAGACCTATCACCGGGACAGGGAATGAAAAACTGTTTTTT.

The chain has TRBV6-2 or TRBV6-3 and TRBJ2-5; 10 bases line up with TRBD2. The CDR3 has 15 amino acids. CDR1 and CDR2 from the germline V gene are MNHEY and SVGEGT. V dropped 5 bases and J dropped 1; count of bases not matched to a gene: 4. The CDR3 DNA is TGTGCCAGCAGTGTTGGGACTAGCGCCCAAGAGACCCAGTACTTC. Its translation: CASSVGTSAQETQYF.

The rearrangement uses TRBV15 and TRBJ1-6; 8 nucleotides agree with TRBD1. With 0 bases clipped from V and 9 bases from J, the junction kept 7 bases outside the gene matches. There are 16 residues in the CDR3. CDR1 is LNHNV and CDR2 is YYDKDF in the germline V gene (reference sequence). CDR3 region: CATSRDSGQAGSPLHF. In DNA form, the CDR3 reads TGTGCCACCAGCAGAGATTCGGGACAGGCTGGTTCACCCCTCCACTTT. The entire variable domain, with the rest obtained from reference TRBV15 and TRBJ1-6, is as follows: DAMVIQNPRYQVTQFGKPVTLSCSQTLNHNVMYWYQQKSSQAPKLLFHYYDKDFNNEADTPDNFQSRRPNTSFCFLDIRSPGLGDTAMYLCATSRDSGQAGSPLHFGNGTRLTVT.

V gene TRBV3-1 (or the pseudogene TRBV3-2) combines with J gene TRBJ1-3, with 7 bases lining up with TRBD1. Germline CDR1 reads LGHDT; CDR2 reads YNNKEL (reference sequence). The CDR3 contains 16 residues. V was clipped by 4 bases and J by 0 bases; unmatched bases: 6. CDR3 residues: CASSRGQAGSGNTIYF. The CDR3 DNA reads TGTGCCAGCAGCCGCGGACAGGCAGGCTCTGGAAACACCATATATTTT.

The chain recombines TRBV4-1 with TRBJ1-4; 8 bases line up with TRBD1. Germline trimming cut 4 bases from V and 8 bases from J; bases unmatched to any gene: 15. CDR1 is MGHRA and CDR2 is YSYEKL in the germline V gene. The CDR3 is made up of 17 amino acids. CDR3 amino acids: CASSPPGQGLLREKLFF. The DNA of the CDR3 is TGCGCCAGCAGCCCCCCAGGACAGGGTTTGCTCAGAGAAAAACTGTTTTTT.

This clone has a single count. This chain connects TRBV12-3 or TRBV12-4 to TRBJ1-4; D is undetermined. V was trimmed by 5 bases and J by 10 bases, leaving 11 bases between them. The CDR3 has 12 residues. CDR3 protein: CASSTRPRKLFF. DNA of the CDR3: TGTGCCAGCAGTACTCGCCCGAGAAAACTGTTTTTT.

The chain combines TRBV27 with TRBJ1-1; 9 positions match TRBD1. There are 14 residues in the CDR3. After removal of 5 bases from V and 7 bases from J, the junction contained 8 bases not matched to a gene. Looked up from germline, CDR1 is MNHEY and CDR2 is SMNVEV (reference sequence). CDR3 in amino acids: CASSPRTGAIEAFF. The CDR3 nucleotides are TGTGCCAGCAGTCCGCGGACAGGGGCGATTGAAGCTTTCTTT.

The gene calls are TRBV15 and TRBJ1-4, with unresolved D. The V end was cut by 5 bases, the J end by 4 bases, with 14 bases between. This CDR3 has 15 residues. The germline V gene encodes CDR1 LNHNV and CDR2 YYDKDF (reference sequence). The CDR3 region is CATSGREGVNEKLFF. The CDR3 bases are TGTGCCACCAGCGGACGGGAGGGTGTTAATGAAAAACTGTTTTTT.

Points on this clone: The junction and the germline gene differ at one end; a read error may be behind it. The chain uses TRBV6-1 and TRBJ2-7; 16 nucleotides line up with TRBD2. The CDR3 runs 19 residues. Per germline, CDR1 MNHNS and CDR2 SASEGT. CDR3 nucleotide sequence: TGTGCCAGCAGAGAAGAAACGGGACTAGCGGGAGGGCCAAAGGACGAGCAGTACTTC. This codes for CASREETGLAGGPKDEQYF.

The chain combines TRBV27 with TRBJ2-1; perhaps TRBD1 as D (5 bases). V lost 5 bases and J 7 bases, leaving 12 bases between the germline ends. Germline-derived CDR1 and CDR2 are MNHEY and SMNVEV (reference sequence). This CDR3 is 13 amino acids long. This chain's CDR3 is CASSTNRYNEQFF. The DNA of the CDR3 is TGTGCCAGCAGTACTAACAGGTATAATGAGCAGTTCTTC.

The chain is built from TRBV24-1 and TRBJ2-1; possibly TRBD1 for D (8 bases). Germline V CDR1 and CDR2: KGHDR, SFDVKD. CDR3 length: 14 amino acids. Trimming pared 6 bases from V and 6 bases from J, leaving 14 bases between. CDR3 sequence (DNA): TGTGCCACCAGTCCGACAGGGGAGGGCAATGAGCAGTTCTTC. It is translated as CATSPTGEGNEQFF.

This clone was seen only a few times. This chain uses TRBV5-1 with TRBJ1-1; no definite D call. Germline-derived CDR1 and CDR2 are SGHRS and YFSETQ. V was shortened by 0 bases and J by 1 base, with 13 bases between the two germline ends. The CDR3 runs to 16 residues. The CDR3 DNA reads TGCGCCAGCAGCTTGGACCCCCCGGGGTCGAACACTGAAGCTTTCTTT. Translating it yields CASSLDPPGSNTEAFF.